Shown below are 10 T cell receptor beta chains from a single sample sequenced in a study of T cells in Graves' hyperthyroidism and ophthalmopathy. The investigators amplified TCR beta CDR3 regions from RNA transcripts. The primer set for the first-round RT-PCR of the TCR CDR3 was HTBI. MiXCR, run by TCRdb on the multiplex PCR reads, gives a single entry per CDR3 protein. The data show a few hundred thousand distinct CDR3 sequences, more than 15% seen once. Specimen: blood. The receptors originated from a woman aged 18-29 years with Graves' hyperthyroidism.

In its sample, this clonotype was seen many times. The chain recombines TRBV9 with TRBJ2-7; possibly TRBD1 for D (7 bases). V lost 4 bases, J lost 7 bases, and 27 bases lay in between. CDR1 SGDLS and CDR2 YYNGEE come from the germline V gene. The CDR3 has 17 residues. The CDR3 loop is CASSPEVARGDRSEQYF. The DNA for the CDR3 is TGTGCCAGCAGCCCTGAGGTGGCCAGGGGGGATCGGTCTGAGCAGTACTTC.

This clonotype was seen ten or more times. V and J are TRBV7-6 and TRBJ1-1; D is unresolved. From germline, CDR1 is SGHVS and CDR2 FNYEAQ. V shed 6 bases and J shed 1 base, with 15 bases lying between them. The CDR3 loop spans 15 amino acids. The DNA for the CDR3 is TGTGCCAGCAGGCCTATCTCTGGAGAGAACACTGAAGCTTTCTTT. Its protein is CASRPISGENTEAFF.

This clonotype showed up many times. The chain joins TRBV7-9 to TRBJ1-6; D is ambiguous. CDR1 and CDR2 from the germline V gene are SEHNR and FQNEAQ (reference sequence). Trimming pared 5 bases from V and 16 bases from J, leaving 15 bases between. This CDR3 comprises 12 residues. CDR3 coding DNA: TGTGCCAGCAGCCCCGGGTCGGGAGAACTCCACTTT. This encodes CASSPGSGELHF.

This clonotype appeared many times. J is TRBJ2-3 and V is TRBV12-3 or TRBV12-4; D gene unclear. V lost 4 bases to trimming and J lost 0 bases, with 11 bases between them. This CDR3 comprises 15 residues. The CDR3 region is CASSSAVSSTDTQYF. The DNA of the CDR3 is TGTGCCAGCAGTTCAGCTGTTTCTAGCACAGATACGCAGTATTTT.

The chain carries TRBV7-9 and TRBJ1-4; 8 nucleotides match TRBD1. CDR3 length equals 15 residues. Germline-derived CDR1 and CDR2 are SEHNR and FQNEAQ (reference sequence). V dropped 5 bases and J dropped 8; count of bases not matched to a gene: 10. CDR3 protein: CASSLSDRGEEKLFF. In DNA, the CDR3 is TGTGCCAGCAGCCTTTCCGACAGGGGTGAGGAAAAACTGTTTTTT.

This clonotype was observed many times. V gene TRBV18 combines with J gene TRBJ2-2, with 9 nucleotides matching TRBD1. V gave up 4 bases and J gave up 5 bases; unmatched junction bases: 5. Germline CDR1 KGHSH, CDR2 LQKENI. CDR3 size: 15 residues. CDR3 region: CASSLQGALTGELFF. Written as DNA, the CDR3 is TGTGCCAGCTCACTACAGGGGGCATTGACCGGGGAGCTGTTTTTT.

This clonotype was counted ten times or more. The V and J genes are TRBV7-9 and TRBJ2-1, with D perhaps TRBD1 (6 bases). CDR3 length equals 16 residues. V was shortened by 6 bases and J by 3 bases, with 18 bases between the two germline ends. In germline, CDR1 is SEHNR, CDR2 FQNEAQ (reference sequence). CDR3 protein: CASSRDTGYYYNEQFF. For the CDR3, the DNA is TGTGCCAGCAGTCGCGATACAGGGTACTACTACAATGAGCAGTTCTTC.

This clonotype was seen ten or more times. The chain recombines TRBV6-1 with TRBJ1-5, with D unresolved. In germline, CDR1 is MNHNS, CDR2 SASEGT. There are 14 residues in the CDR3. Deletions cut 3 bases from V and 2 bases from J, with 8 bases between. CDR3 protein: CASSEGLGNQPQHF. In DNA form, the CDR3 reads TGTGCCAGCAGTGAGGGATTGGGCAATCAGCCCCAGCATTTT.

The rearrangement uses TRBV12-3 or TRBV12-4 and TRBJ2-7; a weak D match, TRBD1 (6 bases). The V gene lost 1 base and the J gene lost 2 bases, with 9 bases spanning the gap. This CDR3 comprises 14 residues. The CDR3 coding sequence is TGTGCCAGCAGTTTAGGGGACACCCCCTACGAGCAGTACTTC. As protein: CASSLGDTPYEQYF.

Points on this clonotype: A much larger clone sits a single nucleotide away, making a read error possible. As the CDR3 is not closed by the conserved phenylalanine or tryptophan, this likely results from a read error. The rearrangement links TRBV2 to TRBJ1-4; D call uncertain. V was clipped by 4 bases and J by 3 bases, with 6 bases between them. Per germline, CDR1 SNHLY and CDR2 FYNNEI. The CDR3 is made up of 13 amino acids. The CDR3 region has the DNA TGTGCCAGCAGTGGTCCGTCTAATGAAAAACTGTTTCTT. Amino acids: CASSGPSNEKLFL.